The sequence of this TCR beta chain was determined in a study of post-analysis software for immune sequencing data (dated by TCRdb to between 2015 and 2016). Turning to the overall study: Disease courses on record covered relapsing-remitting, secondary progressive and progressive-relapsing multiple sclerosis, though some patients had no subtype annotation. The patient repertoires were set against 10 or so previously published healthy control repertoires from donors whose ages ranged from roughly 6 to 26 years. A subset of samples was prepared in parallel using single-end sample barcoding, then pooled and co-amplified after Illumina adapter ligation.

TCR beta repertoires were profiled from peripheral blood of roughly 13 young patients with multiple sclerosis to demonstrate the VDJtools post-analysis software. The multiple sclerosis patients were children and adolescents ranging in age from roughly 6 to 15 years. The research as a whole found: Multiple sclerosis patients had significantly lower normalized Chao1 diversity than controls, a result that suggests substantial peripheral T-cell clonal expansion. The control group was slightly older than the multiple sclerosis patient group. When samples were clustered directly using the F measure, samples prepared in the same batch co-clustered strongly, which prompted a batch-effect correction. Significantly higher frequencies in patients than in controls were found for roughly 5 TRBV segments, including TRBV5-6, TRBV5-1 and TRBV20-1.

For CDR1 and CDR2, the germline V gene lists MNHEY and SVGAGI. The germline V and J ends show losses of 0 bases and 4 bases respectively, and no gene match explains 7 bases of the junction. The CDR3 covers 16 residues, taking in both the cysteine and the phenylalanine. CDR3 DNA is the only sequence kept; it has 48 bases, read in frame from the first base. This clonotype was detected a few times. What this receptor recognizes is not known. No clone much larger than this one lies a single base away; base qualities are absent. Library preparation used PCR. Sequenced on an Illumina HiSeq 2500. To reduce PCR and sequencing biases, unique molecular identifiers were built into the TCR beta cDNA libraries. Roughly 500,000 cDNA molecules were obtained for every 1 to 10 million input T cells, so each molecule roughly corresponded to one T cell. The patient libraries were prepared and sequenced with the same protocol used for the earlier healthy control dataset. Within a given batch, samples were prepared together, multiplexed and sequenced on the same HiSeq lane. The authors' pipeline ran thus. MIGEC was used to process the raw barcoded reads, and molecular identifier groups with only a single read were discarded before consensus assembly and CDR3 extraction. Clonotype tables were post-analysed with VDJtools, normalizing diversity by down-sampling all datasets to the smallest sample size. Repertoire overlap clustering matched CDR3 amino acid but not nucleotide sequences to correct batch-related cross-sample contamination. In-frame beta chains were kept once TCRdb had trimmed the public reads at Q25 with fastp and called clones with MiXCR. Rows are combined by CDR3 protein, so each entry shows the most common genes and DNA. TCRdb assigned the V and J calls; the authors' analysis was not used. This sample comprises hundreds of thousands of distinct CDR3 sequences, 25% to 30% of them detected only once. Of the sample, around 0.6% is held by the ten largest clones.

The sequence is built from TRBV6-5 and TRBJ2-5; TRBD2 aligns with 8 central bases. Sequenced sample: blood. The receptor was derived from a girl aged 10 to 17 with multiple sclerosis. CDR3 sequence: CASSYSLGGAGETQYF. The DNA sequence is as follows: TGTGCCAGCAGTTACTCACTCGGGGGGGCGGGAGAGACCCAGTACTTC.